This entry describes one T cell receptor (beta chain). What it binds is not known. UMI-labeled 5' RACE TRB cDNA libraries were prepared from the cells. TCRdb re-called the 5' RACE reads; one entry per CDR3 protein, DNA not given. Recorded for this sample: around 140,000 distinct CDR3 sequences. This sample was taken from a study of CXCR3-negative and CXCR3-positive naive CD8 T cells. Study conclusions and caveats: Hydrophobicity was higher for TRB CDR3s found in CXCR3-positive naive cells than in CXCR3-negative naive cells. CXCR3 levels fell partly with cryopreservation; most assays relied on fresh PBMCs. For the naive subsets, surface CD5 was similar, and TCR strength was inferred from TRB CDR3 properties. Naive cells, whether CXCR3-negative or CXCR3-positive, had similar TRBV-TRBJ usage, while memory cells differed.

The naive CD8+ gate required CD45RO-CCR7+CD27+CD95- phenotype. The CDR3 runs 18 residues. The germline V gene encodes CDR1 SGHNT and CDR2 YYREEE (reference sequence). The chain carries TRBV5-4 and TRBJ2-5; TCRdb reports TRBD2, a call that lacks DNA to check it against. The TCR comes from a human donor in good health. Some clones in this sample may be carry-over from other donors' samples. Sequencing was performed on naive CXCR3+ CD8+ T cells from blood. Documented subset: CD45RO-CCR7+CD27+CD95- naive CD8+ T cells expressing CXCR3 (TNR3+). The CDR3 is CASSLSRLAGQWGETQYF.